A selection of T cell receptor beta chains follows, all from one sample in a study of metastatic and nonmetastatic thyroid tumors. With MiXCR, TCRdb called clones anew from the PCR reads. The sample contains about 25,000 clones, about 20% of which appear only once. The sequencing input was adjacent normal tissue. These receptors originate from a female donor with papillary thyroid cancer or a benign thyroid nodule (not recorded which). Some clones in this sample may be carry-over from other donors' samples. The CDR3 runs from the conserved cysteine through the conserved F or W. Fields, in order: D gene, V gene, J gene, clone size, CDR3 DNA, CDR3 protein. A D gene is named only where the DNA matches it firmly. Size is omitted from some rows. Given values are once, few, many or a class for expanded clones.

d_gene: NA
v_gene: TRBV19
j_gene: TRBJ2-5
abundance: few
CDR3nt: TGTGCTAGTAGTGGCCGACACCAAGAGACCCAGTGCTTC
CDR3aa: CASSGRHQETQCF

d_gene: NA
v_gene: TRBV7-2
j_gene: TRBJ2-7
abundance: many
CDR3nt: TGTGCCAGCAGCTTATCCGAGTACGAGCAGTACTTC
CDR3aa: CASSLSEYEQYF

d_gene: NA
v_gene: TRBV6-1
j_gene: TRBJ2-7
abundance: many
CDR3nt: TGTGCCAGCAGCCGGACAGCGAGTTTAGGCTACGAGCAGTACTTC
CDR3aa: CASSRTASLGYEQYF

d_gene: TRBD1
v_gene: TRBV30
j_gene: TRBJ2-7
abundance: many
CDR3nt: TGTGCCTGGAGTGTTTCCGGGACAGGAATCTACGAGCAGTACTTC
CDR3aa: CAWSVSGTGIYEQYF

d_gene: NA
v_gene: TRBV6-2/TRBV6-3
j_gene: TRBJ1-1
abundance: medium-sized
CDR3nt: TGTGCCAGCAGACGGCAGGGAACCACGGCTGAAGCTTTCTTT
CDR3aa: CASRRQGTTAEAFF

d_gene: NA
v_gene: TRBV9
j_gene: TRBJ2-7
abundance: many
CDR3nt: TGTGCCAGCAGCCCCGCTCTCCAGAGCTCCTACGAGCAGTACTTC
CDR3aa: CASSPALQSSYEQYF

d_gene: NA
v_gene: TRBV9
j_gene: TRBJ2-2
abundance: NA
CDR3nt: TGTGCCAGCAGCTACGCTAGTACCGGGGAGCTGTTTTTT
CDR3aa: CASSYASTGELFF

d_gene: NA
v_gene: TRBV28
j_gene: TRBJ1-1
abundance: medium-sized
CDR3nt: TGTGCCAGCAGTTTCCAGGCGGGGGGGCCGAACACTGAAGCTTTCTTT
CDR3aa: CASSFQAGGPNTEAFF

d_gene: TRBD2
v_gene: TRBV6-1
j_gene: TRBJ2-5
abundance: few
CDR3nt: TGTGCCAGCATTCGTGCGGGAGGTAAAGAGACCCAGTACTTC
CDR3aa: CASIRAGGKETQYF

d_gene: TRBD1
v_gene: TRBV6-1
j_gene: TRBJ2-3
abundance: NA
CDR3nt: TGTGCCAGCAACATAGGTGGGACAGGGGGCACAGATACGCAGTATTTT
CDR3aa: CASNIGGTGGTDTQYF

d_gene: NA
v_gene: TRBV2
j_gene: TRBJ1-2
abundance: few
CDR3nt: TGTGCCAGCGGGGCCTACTATGGCTACACCTTC
CDR3aa: CASGAYYGYTF

d_gene: NA
v_gene: TRBV9
j_gene: TRBJ2-4
abundance: many
CDR3nt: TGTGCCAGCAGCGTCTTCCCACTGGGGCGGATTCAGTACTTC
CDR3aa: CASSVFPLGRIQYF

d_gene: NA
v_gene: TRBV20-1
j_gene: TRBJ1-1
abundance: NA
CDR3nt: TGCAGTGCTAGAGAGACAGTAGACACTGAAGCTTTCTTT
CDR3aa: CSARETVDTEAFF

d_gene: NA
v_gene: TRBV6-1
j_gene: TRBJ2-7
abundance: few
CDR3nt: TGTGCCAGCAGTGAAGAGCCAGGGGGGTCCTACGAGCAGTACTTC
CDR3aa: CASSEEPGGSYEQYF

d_gene: TRBD2
v_gene: TRBV5-1
j_gene: TRBJ2-1
abundance: NA
CDR3nt: TGCGCCAGCAGCAAAGAAGGGACTAGCGGGGGGTTGAATGAGCAGTTCTTC
CDR3aa: CASSKEGTSGGLNEQFF

d_gene: TRBD1
v_gene: TRBV2
j_gene: TRBJ2-7
abundance: many
CDR3nt: TGTGCCAGCAGTCACCGGGACAGGGTCGGGGACTACCGCTTC
CDR3aa: CASSHRDRVGDYRF

d_gene: TRBD1
v_gene: TRBV2
j_gene: TRBJ2-7
abundance: NA
CDR3nt: TGTGCCAGACAATGGACAGGGGCGGTAGAGCAGTACTTC
CDR3aa: CARQWTGAVEQYF

d_gene: NA
v_gene: TRBV18
j_gene: TRBJ1-2
abundance: NA
CDR3nt: TGTGCCAGCTCACCACCGTCCCAATCTAACTATGGCTACACCTTC
CDR3aa: CASSPPSQSNYGYTF

d_gene: TRBD1
v_gene: TRBV20-1
j_gene: TRBJ2-2
abundance: many
CDR3nt: TGCAGTGCTAAGGGACAGGGGGCACTCACCGGGGAGCTGTTTTTT
CDR3aa: CSAKGQGALTGELFF

d_gene: TRBD1
v_gene: TRBV3-1
j_gene: TRBJ1-6
abundance: NA
CDR3nt: TGTGCCAGCAGCCAGCCCCAGGGGGCGTATAATTCACCCCTCCACTTT
CDR3aa: CASSQPQGAYNSPLHF

d_gene: NA
v_gene: TRBV5-8
j_gene: TRBJ1-2
abundance: many
CDR3nt: TGTGCCAGCAGCCCTACTGAGTTCCGATACTATGGCTACACCTTC
CDR3aa: CASSPTEFRYYGYTF

d_gene: NA
v_gene: TRBV28
j_gene: TRBJ2-7
abundance: few
CDR3nt: TGTGCCAGCAGCCAGGATAGCTCCTACGAGCAGTACTTC
CDR3aa: CASSQDSSYEQYF

d_gene: NA
v_gene: TRBV20-1
j_gene: TRBJ1-3
abundance: many
CDR3nt: TGCAGTGCTAGAGAGGGTGGAAACACCATATATTTT
CDR3aa: CSAREGGNTIYF

d_gene: NA
v_gene: TRBV7-2
j_gene: TRBJ1-1
abundance: many
CDR3nt: TGTGCCAGCAGCTCACAGGGAGGCACTGAAGCTTTCTTT
CDR3aa: CASSSQGGTEAFF

d_gene: NA
v_gene: TRBV6-6
j_gene: TRBJ2-2
abundance: many
CDR3nt: TGTGCCAGCAGTTATCCCAGACTTACACCAGGACGGCTGAACACCGGGGAGCTGTTTTTT
CDR3aa: CASSYPRLTPGRLNTGELFF

d_gene: NA
v_gene: TRBV20-1
j_gene: TRBJ1-5
abundance: many
CDR3nt: TGCAGTGCTAGTTCACTGGGACTAAGAGACAGTCAGCCCCAGCATTTT
CDR3aa: CSASSLGLRDSQPQHF

d_gene: TRBD1
v_gene: TRBV7-2
j_gene: TRBJ2-2
abundance: many
CDR3nt: TGTGCCAGCAGCGTTGGACAGGGTGGCGCCGGGGAGCTGTTTTTT
CDR3aa: CASSVGQGGAGELFF

d_gene: NA
v_gene: TRBV28
j_gene: TRBJ2-7
abundance: many
CDR3nt: TGTGCCAGCAGTTTCTTCGGGAGAATGAACGAGCAGTACTTC
CDR3aa: CASSFFGRMNEQYF

d_gene: NA
v_gene: TRBV29-1
j_gene: TRBJ2-3
abundance: many
CDR3nt: TGCAGCGCCCGGGGTGGGGGAACAGATACGCAGTATTTT
CDR3aa: CSARGGGTDTQYF

d_gene: NA
v_gene: TRBV6-1
j_gene: TRBJ1-3
abundance: few
CDR3nt: TGTGCCAGCAGCCAACTCTTTAGCGGGGGAAACACCATATATTTT
CDR3aa: CASSQLFSGGNTIYF

d_gene: NA
v_gene: TRBV5-1
j_gene: TRBJ2-7
abundance: NA
CDR3nt: TGCGCCAGCAGCTTGGCGACGGGAGTCGTCTACGGGCAGTACTTC
CDR3aa: CASSLATGVVYGQYF

d_gene: TRBD2
v_gene: TRBV20-1
j_gene: TRBJ2-7
abundance: NA
CDR3nt: TGCAGTGCCATGAGCGGGAGAGGCTACGAGCAGTACTTC
CDR3aa: CSAMSGRGYEQYF

d_gene: NA
v_gene: TRBV19
j_gene: TRBJ2-7
abundance: medium-sized
CDR3nt: TGTGCCAGTAGTTCTAGACAGGCTAGCTCCTACGAGCAGTACTTC
CDR3aa: CASSSRQASSYEQYF

d_gene: NA
v_gene: TRBV5-4
j_gene: TRBJ2-1
abundance: many
CDR3nt: TGTGCCAGCAGCTTGGCGGGGGCCGGGGACAATGAGCAGTTCTTC
CDR3aa: CASSLAGAGDNEQFF

d_gene: NA
v_gene: TRBV24-1
j_gene: TRBJ1-4
abundance: few
CDR3nt: TGTGCCACCAGTGATAACAGGGAGTGGGAAAAACTGTTTTTT
CDR3aa: CATSDNREWEKLFF

d_gene: TRBD2
v_gene: TRBV6-5
j_gene: TRBJ2-1
abundance: few
CDR3nt: TGTGCCAGCAGTTACCCGGGACTAGCGAACTCCTACAATGAGCAGTTCTTC
CDR3aa: CASSYPGLANSYNEQFF

d_gene: NA
v_gene: TRBV20-1
j_gene: TRBJ2-3
abundance: NA
CDR3nt: TGCAGTGCTAGACCCCCTGTGGTAGCGTTAACCCCCTATACGCAGTATTTT
CDR3aa: CSARPPVVALTPYTQYF

d_gene: TRBD2
v_gene: TRBV7-2
j_gene: TRBJ2-5
abundance: few
CDR3nt: TGTGCCAGCAACTCATGGGGACTAGCACAAGAGAACCAGTACTTC
CDR3aa: CASNSWGLAQENQYF

d_gene: TRBD1
v_gene: TRBV28
j_gene: TRBJ1-2
abundance: many
CDR3nt: TGTGCCATCCACCACCTCTCGGGACAGAGGTTCTATGGCTACACCTTC
CDR3aa: CAIHHLSGQRFYGYTF

d_gene: TRBD1
v_gene: TRBV6-1
j_gene: TRBJ2-2
abundance: few
CDR3nt: TGTGCCAGCAGCGCCGGGACAGTGATGACCGGGGAGACGTTTTTT
CDR3aa: CASSAGTVMTGETFF

d_gene: NA
v_gene: TRBV10-3
j_gene: TRBJ1-2
abundance: NA
CDR3nt: TGTGCCTGCCTGACCACGGCCGGGACGGATGGCTACACCTTC
CDR3aa: CACLTTAGTDGYTF

d_gene: TRBD2
v_gene: TRBV19
j_gene: TRBJ2-7
abundance: NA
CDR3nt: TGTGCCAGTAGTCCTTCTAGCGGGAGTAGCGACGAGCAGTACTTC
CDR3aa: CASSPSSGSSDEQYF

d_gene: TRBD1
v_gene: TRBV9
j_gene: TRBJ1-2
abundance: NA
CDR3nt: TGTGTCAGCAGCGAGGTGACAGGGGCCTATGGCTACACCTTC
CDR3aa: CVSSEVTGAYGYTF

d_gene: TRBD2
v_gene: TRBV6-1
j_gene: TRBJ2-7
abundance: few
CDR3nt: TGTGCCAGCACCTACACAACTAGCGGGAGTACTCACGAGCAGTACTTC
CDR3aa: CASTYTTSGSTHEQYF

d_gene: NA
v_gene: TRBV4-1
j_gene: TRBJ2-7
abundance: NA
CDR3nt: TGCGCCAGCAGCCAAGGTCTCAGGTTCTACGAGCAGTACTTC
CDR3aa: CASSQGLRFYEQYF

d_gene: NA
v_gene: TRBV12-3/TRBV12-4
j_gene: TRBJ1-1
abundance: few
CDR3nt: TGTGCCAGCAGACCCGACAGTCGCCCTGAAGCTTTCTTT
CDR3aa: CASRPDSRPEAFF

d_gene: TRBD1
v_gene: TRBV6-1
j_gene: TRBJ1-5
abundance: medium-sized
CDR3nt: TGTGCCAGCAGTCTCGCAGGGGGTACTAATCAGCCCCAGCATTTT
CDR3aa: CASSLAGGTNQPQHF

d_gene: NA
v_gene: TRBV6-1
j_gene: TRBJ1-5
abundance: NA
CDR3nt: TGTGCCAGCAGTGCACGCTGGGTAGCCAACCAGCCCCAGCTTTTT
CDR3aa: CASSARWVANQPQLF

d_gene: TRBD2
v_gene: TRBV27
j_gene: TRBJ2-7
abundance: medium-sized
CDR3nt: TGTGCCAGCAGTGCCCGACTAGCGGGAGACGAGCAGTACTTC
CDR3aa: CASSARLAGDEQYF

d_gene: TRBD2
v_gene: TRBV2
j_gene: TRBJ2-7
abundance: medium-sized
CDR3nt: TGTGCCAGCAGATTGGGACTAGCGGACTACGAGCAGTACTTC
CDR3aa: CASRLGLADYEQYF

d_gene: TRBD2
v_gene: TRBV3-1
j_gene: TRBJ2-5
abundance: NA
CDR3nt: TGTGCCAGCATGACTAGCGGGAGGGAACAAGAGACCCAGTACTTC
CDR3aa: CASMTSGREQETQYF

d_gene: TRBD1
v_gene: TRBV19
j_gene: TRBJ1-5
abundance: many
CDR3nt: TGTGCCAGTAGTGGCTCCGGGACAGGGGGCGCGTTTCAGCCCCAGCATTTT
CDR3aa: CASSGSGTGGAFQPQHF

d_gene: TRBD1
v_gene: TRBV28
j_gene: TRBJ1-4
abundance: many
CDR3nt: TGTGCCAGCAGTTTACGAGGGGGCGGTGAAAAACTGTTTTTT
CDR3aa: CASSLRGGGEKLFF

d_gene: NA
v_gene: TRBV11-2
j_gene: TRBJ1-2
abundance: few
CDR3nt: TGTGCCAGCAGCACGTATACAGGAGGGGATAGCTATGGCTACACCTTC
CDR3aa: CASSTYTGGDSYGYTF

d_gene: NA
v_gene: TRBV20-1
j_gene: TRBJ1-6
abundance: many
CDR3nt: TGCAGTGCTAGAGGGGGCTATAATTCACCCCTCCACTTT
CDR3aa: CSARGGYNSPLHF

d_gene: NA
v_gene: TRBV27
j_gene: TRBJ2-5
abundance: few
CDR3nt: TGTGCCAGCAGTCGTCGGAGGGCCCTAGAGACCCAGTACTTC
CDR3aa: CASSRRRALETQYF

d_gene: NA
v_gene: TRBV20-1
j_gene: TRBJ2-3
abundance: NA
CDR3nt: TGCAGTGCTAGAGATAAGGTAGTTAGCAAAGACACGCAGTATTTT
CDR3aa: CSARDKVVSKDTQYF

d_gene: TRBD1
v_gene: TRBV5-1
j_gene: TRBJ2-7
abundance: once
CDR3nt: TGCGCCAGCAACAGGGACAGGGGTGCTTACGAGCATTACTTC
CDR3aa: CASNRDRGAYEHYF

d_gene: NA
v_gene: TRBV27
j_gene: TRBJ1-5
abundance: NA
CDR3nt: TGTGCCAGCAGGTTTCAGGGGTCTAACCAGCCCAAGCATTTT
CDR3aa: CASRFQGSNQPKHF